Shown below are 22 T cell receptor beta chains from a single sample sequenced in a study of CD8+ T cells in alopecia areata. The sequencing template was cDNA reverse transcribed from extracted RNA. The repertoire was sequenced with immunoSEQ multiplex PCR; TCRdb's copy has only in-frame clones and lacks some. The table shows about 140,000 clones, with 51% occurring only once. The sample here was CD4+ T cells sorted from blood, taken at week 0. The receptors come from a human donor with alopecia areata.

The chain has TRBV30 and TRBJ1-2, with D possibly being TRBD1 (5 bases). Germline V gene lookup returns CDR1 GTSNPN and CDR2 SVGIG (reference sequence). V lost 8 bases and J lost 7, with 11 bases in between. There are 10 residues in the CDR3. The CDR3 DNA reads as TGTGCCCAGGGTTTAGGTGGCTACACCTTC. This sequence encodes CAQGLGGYTF.

This clone was counted between two and nine times. The chain has TRBV29-1 and TRBJ2-3, with TRBD2 matching over 8 bases. Germline lookup yields CDR1 SQVTM and CDR2 ANQGSEA. CDR3 length: 13 amino acids. CDR3 sequence (DNA): TGCGGTGGGACCAGCGGGAGTCAAGATACGCAGTATTTT. The encoded protein is CGGTSGSQDTQYF.

V and J are TRBV4-1 and TRBJ2-7; D gene uncertain. Germline CDR1 MGHRA, CDR2 YSYEKL. The CDR3 length is 14 residues. Between the trimmed V and J ends, which lost 1 base and 2 bases, there was a span of 9 bases. The CDR3 coding sequence is TGCGCCAGCAGCCAAGTTTCCAGACCCTACGAGCAGTACTTC. Its protein is CASSQVSRPYEQYF.

The genes are TRBV29-1 and TRBJ2-2; the match to TRBD2 covers 8 bases. The V gene end was trimmed by 6 bases and the J gene end by 1 base; junction bases not matched to a gene: 1. This CDR3 is 13 amino acids long. CDR1 is SQVTM, CDR2 ANQGSEA, per germline. CDR3 loop: CSVAGENTGELFF. In DNA, the CDR3 is TGCAGCGTAGCGGGGGAGAACACCGGGGAGCTGTTTTTT.

The chain has TRBV30 and TRBJ1-1, with D perhaps TRBD1 (5 bases). CDR1 is GTSNPN, CDR2 SVGIG, per germline (reference sequence). The ends were cut back, 0 bases at V and 2 bases at J, with 7 bases in the middle. CDR3 size: 13 residues. The CDR3 here is CAWSVDSNTEAFF. The CDR3 coding sequence is TGTGCCTGGAGTGTAGACAGTAACACTGAAGCTTTCTTT.

V usage is TRBV29-1 and J usage is TRBJ2-5; the match to TRBD1 covers 9 bases. CDR1 and CDR2 (germline): SQVTM, ANQGSEA. Germline trimming cut 3 bases from V and 2 bases from J; bases unmatched to any gene: 4. CDR3 length: 14 residues. The chain's CDR3 is CSVDTGTGQETQYF. Written as DNA, the CDR3 is TGCAGCGTTGATACCGGGACAGGGCAAGAGACCCAGTACTTC.

The chain employs TRBV4-3 and TRBJ2-1; possibly TRBD2 for D (6 bases). V shed 1 base and J shed 4 bases, with 14 bases lying between them. The CDR3 length is 16 residues. In germline, CDR1 is LGHNA, CDR2 YSLEER. The CDR3 bases are TGCGCCAGCAGCCAAGGGGGTCTAGCGCGTTACAATGAGCAGTTCTTC. It codes for CASSQGGLARYNEQFF.

The V gene is TRBV30, the J gene TRBJ1-2; D might be TRBD1 (5 bases). Germline V gene sequence: CDR1 GTSNPN, CDR2 SVGIG (reference sequence). Trimming took off 3 bases at V and 5 bases at J, with 19 bases between the two ends. The length of the CDR3 is 15 residues. Here the CDR3 DNA reads TGTGCCTGGAGCCATTCTCCGGGACTGAGGTATGGCTACACCTTC. It is translated as CAWSHSPGLRYGYTF.

The chain carries TRBV7-2 and TRBJ2-7; D is unresolved. V lost 0 bases and J lost 4, with 7 bases in between. There are 13 residues in the CDR3. The germline V gene has CDR1 SGHTA and CDR2 FQGNSA. The CDR3 DNA sequence: TGTGCCAGCAGCTTAGCTATTGGTTACGAGCAGTACTTC. Protein sequence: CASSLAIGYEQYF. Variable domain in full (rest from reference TRBV7-2 and TRBJ2-7): GAGVSQSPSNKVTEKGKDVELRCDPISGHTALYWYRQSLGQGLEFLIYFQGNSAPDKSGLPSDRFSAERTGGSVSTLTIQRTQQEDSAVYLCASSLAIGYEQYFGPGTRLTVT.

This clone was seen a handful of times. The chain recombines TRBV28 with TRBJ2-5; possible D gene TRBD2, 7 bases. The germline V gene encodes CDR1 MDHEN and CDR2 SYDVKM. This CDR3 is 15 amino acids long. Trimming left V 4 bases short and J 5 bases short, with 17 bases between. This chain's CDR3 is CASSSLAGAGETQYF. The CDR3 DNA sequence: TGTGCCAGCAGTTCGTTGGCGGGGGCCGGGGAGACCCAGTACTTC.

V usage is TRBV4-1 and J usage is TRBJ2-5, with 15 bases lining up with TRBD2. Germline CDR1 and CDR2: MGHRA and YSYEKL. Trimming cost V 4 bases and J 4 bases; bases outside gene matches: 4. The CDR3 loop spans 16 amino acids. The CDR3: CASSPGLAGGGETQYF. CDR3 DNA: TGCGCCAGCAGCCCGGGACTAGCGGGAGGAGGAGAGACCCAGTACTTC.

The chain recombines TRBV5-1 with TRBJ2-6; D is possibly TRBD2 (6 bases). Per the germline V gene, CDR1 is SGHRS and CDR2 is YFSETQ. The length of the CDR3 is 16 residues. Trimming took off 4 bases at V and 1 base at J, with 12 bases between the two ends. The DNA of the CDR3 is TGCGCCAGCAGCCTCTGGGACTTATCTGGGGCCAACGTCCTGACTTTC. It is translated as CASSLWDLSGANVLTF.

The sample holds a few counts of this clone. The J gene is TRBJ1-4, the V gene TRBV4-1; D is uncertain. This CDR3 is built from 15 residues. The germline V gene encodes CDR1 MGHRA and CDR2 YSYEKL. V was trimmed by 1 base and J by 3 bases, leaving 9 bases between them. In nucleotides, the CDR3 is TGCGCCAGCAGCCAAGTGGCCTGGGCTAATGAAAAACTGTTTTTT. This translates into CASSQVAWANEKLFF.

The CDR3 loop reads CSVEVGGGTEAFF. In DNA form, the CDR3 reads TGCAGCGTTGAAGTCGGGGGTGGCACTGAAGCTTTCTTT. V gene TRBV29-1 combines with J gene TRBJ1-1; D possibly corresponds to TRBD1 (5 bases). The V end lost 1 base, the J end lost 4 bases, and 10 bases lay between the germline ends. The CDR3 covers 13 residues. The germline V gene encodes CDR1 SQVTM and CDR2 ANQGSEA.

This clone occurred a few times. The rearrangement links TRBV7-2 to TRBJ1-2; D is unclear. Germline loops: CDR1 SGHTA, CDR2 FQGNSA. V was shortened by 1 base and J by 8 bases, with 11 bases between the two germline ends. This CDR3 contains 13 residues. CDR3 amino acids: CASSLDSTVGYTF. For the CDR3, the DNA is TGTGCCAGCAGCTTAGATAGTACAGTCGGCTACACCTTC.

CDR3 loop: CASSPPGETQYF. Written as DNA, the CDR3 is TGTGCCAGCTCACCCCCCGGAGAGACCCAGTACTTC. This chain joins TRBV18 and TRBJ2-5; no firm D call. The CDR3 loop spans 12 amino acids. Trimming took off 3 bases at V and 4 bases at J, with 6 bases between the two ends. Looked up from germline, CDR1 is KGHSH and CDR2 is LQKENI.

The genes are TRBV29-1 and TRBJ2-5, with D perhaps being TRBD1 or TRBD2 (5 bases each). V lost 7 bases, J lost 2 bases, and 14 bases lay in between. Germline CDR1 and CDR2: SQVTM and ANQGSEA. CDR3 length equals 13 residues. The CDR3 coding sequence is TGCAGCGGAATGGGGGAGCGGCAAGAGACCCAGTACTTC. Its protein is CSGMGERQETQYF.

The table lists this clone with a few counts. V is TRBV7-8 and J is TRBJ2-7; D may be TRBD1 (5 bases). CDR1 is SGHVS and CDR2 is FQNEAQ in the germline V gene. The CDR3 is 14 residues long. The V end lost 3 bases, the J end lost 0 bases, and 9 bases lay between the germline ends. The CDR3 DNA reads TGTGCCAGCAGCTTTCGACAGAGCTCCTACGAGCAGTACTTC. This translates into CASSFRQSSYEQYF.

The chain is built from TRBV29-1 and TRBJ1-2, with D possibly being TRBD1 (5 bases). Trimming took off 7 bases at V and 6 bases at J, with 9 bases between the two ends. Germline assignment: CDR1 SQVTM and CDR2 ANQGSEA. The CDR3 length is 10 residues. CDR3 DNA: TGCAGCGGGGACGAAGATGGCTACACCTTC. This sequence encodes CSGDEDGYTF. The full variable domain, its missing parts supplied by reference TRBV29-1 and TRBJ1-2, is SAVISQKPSRDICQRGTSLTIQCQVDSQVTMMFWYRQQPGQSLTLIATANQGSEATYESGFVIDKFPISRPNLTFSTLTVSNMSPEDSSIYLCSGDEDGYTFGSGTRLTVV.

The V and J genes are TRBV7-6 and TRBJ2-3, with TRBD1 matching over 7 bases. J gave up 4 bases and V 5 bases, and 12 bases lay outside the gene matches. The CDR3 has 16 residues. Per germline, CDR1 SGHVS and CDR2 FNYEAQ. The CDR3 region has the DNA TGTGCCAGCAGCCCCACCGGGACAGTCAGATCAGATACGCAGTATTTT. It translates to CASSPTGTVRSDTQYF. The complete variable domain, with remaining parts taken from reference TRBV7-6 and TRBJ2-3, reads GAGVSQSPRYKVTKRGQDVALRCDPISGHVSLYWYRQALGQGPEFLTYFNYEAQQDKSGLPNDRFSAERPEGSISTLTIQRTEQRDSAMYRCASSPTGTVRSDTQYFGPGTRLTVL.

V gene TRBV30 combines with J gene TRBJ2-6; unclear D gene. Between the trimmed V and J ends, which lost 4 bases and 1 base, there was a span of 17 bases. The CDR3 totals 17 residues. Germline V gives CDR1 GTSNPN, CDR2 SVGIG (reference sequence). The CDR3 nucleotides read TGTGCCTGGACTGGCCGCCGCCTTGCGTCTGGGGCCAACGTCCTGACTTTC. It yields the protein CAWTGRRLASGANVLTF.

This clone was seen only a few times. The chain carries TRBV20-1 and TRBJ2-7; a possible D gene is TRBD2 (5 bases). The V gene's germline CDR1 is DFQATT and CDR2 SNEGSKA (reference sequence). Trimming stripped 3 bases from V and 6 bases from J, with 9 bases between. This CDR3 is 11 amino acids long. DNA for the CDR3: TGCAGTGCTAGTAAAGGAGGCGAGCAGTACTTC. This codes for CSASKGGEQYF.